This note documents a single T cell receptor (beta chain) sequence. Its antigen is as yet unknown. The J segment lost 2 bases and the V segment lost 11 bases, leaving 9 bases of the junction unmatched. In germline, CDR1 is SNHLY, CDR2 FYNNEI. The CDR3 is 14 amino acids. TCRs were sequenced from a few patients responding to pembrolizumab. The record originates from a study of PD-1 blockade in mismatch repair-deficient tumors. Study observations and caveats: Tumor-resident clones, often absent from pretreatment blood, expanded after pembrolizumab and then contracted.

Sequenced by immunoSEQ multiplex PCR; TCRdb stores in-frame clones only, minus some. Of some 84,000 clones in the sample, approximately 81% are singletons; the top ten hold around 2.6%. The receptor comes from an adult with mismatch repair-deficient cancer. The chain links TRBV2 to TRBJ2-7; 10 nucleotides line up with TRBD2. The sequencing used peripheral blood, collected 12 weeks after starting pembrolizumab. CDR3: CAGGLAAGTYEQYF. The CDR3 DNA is TGTGCCGGAGGACTAGCGGCGGGAACCTACGAGCAGTACTTC.